The sequence of this T cell receptor beta chain was determined in a study of monozygotic twins with inflammatory bowel disease (dated by TCRdb to between 2017 and 2020). For the study in its entirety: A total of around 30 monozygotic twin pairs were included in the full study, comprising nine German pairs (four IBD-concordant, five IBD-discordant) and 19 IBD-discordant Danish pairs. Each individual had, on average, about 151 000 unique TCRalpha sequences and 181 000 unique TCRbeta sequences available for analysis. The search for disease-associated traits relied mainly on comparing IBD patients with their genetically identical healthy co-twins within discordant pairs. Results the study describes overall, beyond this receptor: Differing immunosuppressive treatments among patients may have added background noise and inter-individual variability to the repertoires. Compared with healthy twins, IBD patients shared fewer clonotypes with other individuals, and the difference was most pronounced in patients with signs of disease activity. Concordant and discordant twins showed no difference in repertoire similarity, possibly because of limited statistical power. Measured by the inverse Simpson index, TCRbeta repertoire diversity was lower in IBD patients than in their healthy co-twins. The analysis was unable to tell different T cell subtypes apart. No single strong signal or clonotype linked to IBD turned up in the results, so the idea that one exists was not supported.

Comments on this clonotype: The specificity of this receptor is unknown.

From each donor, a roughly 2.6 ml peripheral blood sample was collected into PAXgene tubes and stored at -80 degrees C. Without any T cell sorting, total RNA was extracted from whole blood using the PAXgene blood miRNA kit on an automated QIAcube. Peripheral blood from monozygotic twin pairs concordant or discordant for inflammatory bowel disease was subjected to deep TCRalpha and TCRbeta repertoire profiling with unique molecular barcoding. Smoking habits were recorded for all twin pairs, with individuals classified as current, former or never smokers. There are 13 amino acids in the CDR3, from cysteine to phenylalanine inclusive. No DNA sequence is on record. From the germline V gene, CDR1 is MNHEY and CDR2 is SVGAGI. Receptors were amplified or captured by 5' RACE. Each TCR library was prepared from around 3,400 ng of total RNA. For each sample, cDNA synthesis was carried out in eight separate reactions using SMARTScribe reverse transcriptase. Unique molecular identifiers containing a 6-nucleotide sample barcode were introduced through template switching during cDNA synthesis. Amplification of TCRalpha and TCRbeta cDNA involved two nested PCRs of around 15 and 9 cycles, and each PCR was followed by bead purification. Before amplification, cDNA was treated with uracil DNA-glycosylase and purified using the QIAquick PCR purification kit. In the second PCR, Illumina TruSeq-compatible adapters and sample-specific barcodes were added. Library quality and concentration were checked on TapeStation and Qubit, and libraries were pooled at about 5 ng each. The pooled libraries were sequenced with 2 x 100 bp reads and custom sequencing primers on an Illumina HiSeq2500 single-index Rapid Run. The authors processed their data as follows. UMI-based consensus assembly with MiGEC version 1.2.6 was used to correct PCR and sequencing errors. MiXCR version 2.1.1 handled V(D)J alignment, clonotype assembly and CDR3 extraction. Normalisation of gene usage, clonotype sharing and MAIT/NKT TCR abundance was achieved by analysing the top 1000, 10 000 and 20 000 clonotypes per sample. Diversity was computed as the inverse Simpson index with the vegan R package after downsampling to 27 000 UMIs. Paired Mann-Whitney U tests were applied to discordant twin pairs, with Benjamini-Hochberg correction for multiple testing. The reads underwent TCRdb reprocessing, giving one record for each CDR3 protein sequence and no DNA. The V and J calls here are based on TCRdb, not the publication. The sample table on file contains around 99,000 distinct CDR3 sequences. The ten largest clones add up to around an eighth of the sample.

Recombination joined TRBV6-5 with TRBJ1-1. Sequences were obtained from blood. This TCR was recovered from a human donor with ulcerative colitis or Crohn's disease, or a healthy co-twin of an affected twin (not recorded which). The CDR3 has the sequence CASSPQSDTEAFF.